The following is a T cell receptor (beta chain) sequence with its context. This clone has just one count. The specificity of this receptor is unknown. Base quality data are lacking; no much larger clone is found one base away. The collaborating institutions used their own protocols to collect whole blood in K2EDTA tubes. For TCRbeta analysis, collaborators shipped samples in one of three forms: frozen whole blood, isolated PBMCs, or DNA extracted from either of those sample types. This sample is part of a study of blood T cell repertoires in COVID-19 (dated by TCRdb to about 2020). Study-wide context: Samples covering the acute and convalescent phases of COVID-19 were provided by collaborators in the United States, Italy and Spain. The repertoires were released in a freely available public database intended as a resource for research on the immune response to SARS-CoV-2. Subjects who had been exposed to COVID-19, were actively infected with it, or had recovered from it provided the deeply sampled blood TCRbeta repertoires that made up the dataset. Samples were obtained from the ongoing ImmuneRACE study (first 160 participants) and from 1,200 or so subjects provided by 6 global collaborators. The prospective study material was composed of cDNA or gDNA derived from T cells, B-cell-depleted T cells, or PBMCs. The sample metadata nearly always contained a de-identified subject ID, COVID-19 status, age in years and sex. Where available, HLA class I and class II types were taken from metadata supplied by the sample provider and were not determined by assay-based typing. Broad study findings and their caveats: How much clinical and demographic metadata was included differed by source and by participant, and the metadata was provided uncurated.

TCRbeta CDR3 regions were amplified from genomic DNA using the immunoSEQ Assay, a bias-controlled multiplex PCR. In the original analysis: The number of nucleated cells in each sample was estimated by amplification of reference gene primers within the assay. To quantify the absolute abundance of each unique TCRbeta CDR3 rearrangement, sequence reads were collapsed and filtered. For each sample, productive Simpson clonality was calculated by taking the square root of Simpson's diversity index across productive rearrangements. TCRdb took this table from immuneACCESS and kept in-frame rearrangements with V and J called. Such tables lack part of the clones; where checked against another copy, unresolved V genes explain under half of the gap, and the rest is unexplained. That table furnishes V, J and clone size, whereas the DNA furnished D and trimming. For this sample there are more than 100,000 clones; 81% appear just once. The top ten clonotypes cover approximately 8.7% of the sample.

CDR1 GTSNPN and CDR2 SVGIG were looked up in the germline V gene (reference sequence). Inclusive of the bounding cysteine and phenylalanine, the CDR3 is 14 residues long. Only the CDR3 region is kept as DNA, spanning 42 bases read in frame from base 1. V is reduced by 0 bases and J by 6 bases, leaving a spacing of 14 bases between them. The sequence links TRBV30 to TRBJ1-2; a weak D assignment points to TRBD1 (5 bases agree). The source is a woman in her sixties with active or convalescent COVID-19. The sample taken for sequencing was peripheral blood. The CDR3: CAWSVLSWGDGYTF. The sequenced DNA: TGTGCCTGGAGTGTATTGTCCTGGGGGGATGGCTACACCTTC.